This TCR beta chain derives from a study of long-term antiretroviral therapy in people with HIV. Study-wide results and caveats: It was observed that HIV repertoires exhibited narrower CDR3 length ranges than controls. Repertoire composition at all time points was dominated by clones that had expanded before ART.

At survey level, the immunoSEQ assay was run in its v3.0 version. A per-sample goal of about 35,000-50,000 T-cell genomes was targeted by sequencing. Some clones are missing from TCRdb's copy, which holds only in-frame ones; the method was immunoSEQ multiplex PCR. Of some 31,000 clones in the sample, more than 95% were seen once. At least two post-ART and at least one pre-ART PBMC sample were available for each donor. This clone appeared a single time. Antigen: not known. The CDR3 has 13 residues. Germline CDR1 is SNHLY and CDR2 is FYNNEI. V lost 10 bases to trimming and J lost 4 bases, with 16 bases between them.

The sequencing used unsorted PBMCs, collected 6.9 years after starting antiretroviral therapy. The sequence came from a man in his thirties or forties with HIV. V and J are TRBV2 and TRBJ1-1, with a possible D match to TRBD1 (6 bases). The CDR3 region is CATVGDTFTEAFF. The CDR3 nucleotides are TGTGCCACCGTCGGGGACACTTTCACTGAAGCTTTCTTT.